The entry that follows covers one TCR beta chain sequence. Symptom resolution, clearance, or two negative PCRs marked the recovered donors of Cohort 3. TCRdb's table, derived via immunoSEQ multiplex PCR, lists solely in-frame clones and lacks some. The sample lists 260,000 or so clones; approximately 81% were seen once. These data are taken from a study of blood T cell repertoires in COVID-19. Deletions cut 6 bases from V and 2 bases from J, with 11 bases between. Per germline, CDR1 MNHEY and CDR2 SMNVEV (reference sequence). The CDR3 spans 14 residues. This TCR was sampled from a woman aged 45-65 years who had recovered from COVID-19. Sequencing used PBMCs or T cells enriched from blood (not recorded which). The chain carries TRBV27 and TRBJ1-3; D remains ambiguous. CDR3 nucleotide sequence: TGTGCCAGCAGACAGTCGCCAGCTGGAAACACCATATATTTT. Protein sequence: CASRQSPAGNTIYF.